What follows describes a single T cell receptor beta chain. Its antigen is unknown. UMIs with a 6-nucleotide sample barcode were added by template switching. TCRdb re-called the 5' RACE reads; one entry per CDR3 protein, DNA not given. Recorded here are approximately 160,000 distinct CDR3 sequences; the top ten clones represent under 3.5%. The record originates from a study of monozygotic twins with inflammatory bowel disease. Study conclusions and caveats: Individual T cell subtypes were not distinguishable. IBD patients share fewer clonotypes with other people than healthy twins do, especially with disease activity.

There are 15 residues in the CDR3. Germline V gene lookup returns CDR1 DFQATT and CDR2 SNEGSKA (reference sequence). The chain recombines TRBV20-1 with TRBJ1-5; TCRdb picks TRBD1, but there is no DNA to check that call. This receptor was identified in a human donor with ulcerative colitis or Crohn's disease, or a healthy co-twin of an affected twin (not recorded which). Specimen: blood. The CDR3 sequence: CSARRPAYSNQPQHF.